The 11 T cell receptor beta chains reported below all come from one sample, sequenced in a study of blood T cells in healthy people across ages. A second about 7 to 12 cycle PCR used barcoded and J-beta primers. TCRdb re-analysed the 5' RACE reads in MiXCR, keeping a single row per CDR3 protein. The sample includes around 1,700,000 distinct CDR3 sequences, roughly 30% of them seen just once. The sequenced sample was blood. The receptor set was obtained from a woman between 25 and 40 years old in good health.

The CDR3 bases are TGCAGTGCTAGAGTAGGCGGGACTGGCTACACCTTC. Its translation is CSARVGGTGYTF. V usage is TRBV20-1 and J usage is TRBJ1-2; D perhaps matches TRBD1 (5 bases). Germline V gene sequence: CDR1 DFQATT, CDR2 SNEGSKA (reference sequence). The CDR3 consists of 12 residues. Trimming stripped 1 base from V and 7 bases from J, with 10 bases between.

This clonotype came up once. A much more abundant neighbour one base away suggests this may be a read error. This chain links TRBV29-1 with TRBJ2-5, with TRBD1 as a possible D gene (7 bases). TRBJ2-1 matches the DNA end more closely, so the J call is doubtful. Per the germline V gene, CDR1 is SQVTM and CDR2 is ANQGSEA. The CDR3 has 15 residues. CDR3 in DNA: TGCAGCGTTGAAGGGCGGGACAGTGCTTCGGAGACCCAGTTCTTC. It yields the protein CSVEGRDSASETQFF.

This clonotype was detected only a few times. The V call is TRBV7-4, the J call TRBJ2-5, with 9 bases aligning to TRBD1. J lost 5 bases, V lost 5 bases, and 12 bases had no gene match. Per germline, CDR1 SGHVT and CDR2 SQSDAQ. This CDR3 has 16 residues. DNA for the CDR3: TGTGCCAGCAGCCTACACCGGGACAGGGAGAGGGAGACCCAGTACTTC. This encodes CASSLHRDRERETQYF.

The CDR3 nucleotides read TGTGCCAGCAGTTACGAGCAGGGCCGGAATTCACCCCTCCACTTT. This codes for CASSYEQGRNSPLHF. The rearrangement joins TRBV6-5 to TRBJ1-6, with a weak D call TRBD1 (5 bases). The CDR3 is 15 residues long. V lost 2 bases and J 7 bases, leaving 12 bases between the germline ends. Germline loops: CDR1 MNHEY, CDR2 SVGAGI.

This clonotype was seen more than once but under ten times. The V gene is TRBV9, the J gene TRBJ1-2; D is perhaps TRBD1 (5 bases). Trimming took 4 bases from V and 13 from J, leaving 17 bases between them. This CDR3 spans 12 amino acids. The germline CDR1 and CDR2 sequences are SGDLS and YYNGEE. CDR3 loop: CASSPWQGKVTF. The CDR3 region has the DNA TGTGCCAGCAGCCCCTGGCAGGGTAAGGTCACCTTC.

The chain recombines TRBV12-3 or TRBV12-4 with TRBJ2-5; 11 bases are a match to TRBD1. The CDR3 has 14 amino acids. The V segment lost 6 bases and the J segment 4 bases; nucleotides outside the gene matches: 4. CDR3 DNA: TGTGCCAGCAGGGACAGGGGGCCTGGAGAGACCCAGTACTTC. Translating it yields CASRDRGPGETQYF.

This clonotype has a handful of counts. The gene calls are TRBV6-5 and TRBJ1-1, with 8 bases that match TRBD1. This CDR3 has 14 residues. J lost 6 bases, V lost 7 bases, and 10 bases had no gene match. The V gene's germline CDR1 is MNHEY and CDR2 SVGAGI. CDR3 sequence (DNA): TGTGCCAGCACCCGGACAGGGAGAGGTGCTGAAGCTTTCTTT. This encodes CASTRTGRGAEAFF.

This clonotype was detected a few times. The chain recombines TRBV20-1 with TRBJ2-7; no clear D. V lost 2 bases, J lost 0 bases, and 11 bases lay in between. The CDR3 covers 14 residues. CDR1 and CDR2 from the germline V gene are DFQATT and SNEGSKA (reference sequence). The CDR3 here is CSARSSGLSYEQYF. The CDR3 region has the DNA TGCAGTGCTAGATCCTCGGGCCTCTCCTACGAGCAGTACTTC.

This rearrangement joins TRBV20-1 to TRBJ1-1, with 9 bases fitting TRBD1. V trimming: 6 bases; J trimming: 7 bases; junction bases outside the gene matches: 3. The germline V gene encodes CDR1 DFQATT and CDR2 SNEGSKA (reference sequence). The CDR3 runs 11 residues. The CDR3: CSAGTGNEAFF. CDR3 coding DNA: TGCAGTGCGGGGACAGGGAATGAAGCTTTCTTT.

This clonotype has only a few counts. The chain combines TRBV20-1 with TRBJ1-1; TRBD1 matches 7 bases. Germline loops: CDR1 DFQATT, CDR2 SNEGSKA (reference sequence). This CDR3 contains 12 residues. DNA of the CDR3: TGCAGGGGGGACAGTCGGAACACTGAAGCTTTCTTT. Translating gives CRGDSRNTEAFF.

V usage is TRBV7-9 and J usage is TRBJ2-5, with D unclear. The CDR3 spans 15 residues. Trimming left V 5 bases short and J 2 bases short, with 15 bases between. CDR1 and CDR2 from the germline V gene are SEHNR and FQNEAQ (reference sequence). Here the CDR3 reads CASSPAISAQETQYF. The CDR3 coding sequence is TGTGCCAGCAGCCCAGCGATCTCGGCTCAAGAGACCCAGTACTTC.